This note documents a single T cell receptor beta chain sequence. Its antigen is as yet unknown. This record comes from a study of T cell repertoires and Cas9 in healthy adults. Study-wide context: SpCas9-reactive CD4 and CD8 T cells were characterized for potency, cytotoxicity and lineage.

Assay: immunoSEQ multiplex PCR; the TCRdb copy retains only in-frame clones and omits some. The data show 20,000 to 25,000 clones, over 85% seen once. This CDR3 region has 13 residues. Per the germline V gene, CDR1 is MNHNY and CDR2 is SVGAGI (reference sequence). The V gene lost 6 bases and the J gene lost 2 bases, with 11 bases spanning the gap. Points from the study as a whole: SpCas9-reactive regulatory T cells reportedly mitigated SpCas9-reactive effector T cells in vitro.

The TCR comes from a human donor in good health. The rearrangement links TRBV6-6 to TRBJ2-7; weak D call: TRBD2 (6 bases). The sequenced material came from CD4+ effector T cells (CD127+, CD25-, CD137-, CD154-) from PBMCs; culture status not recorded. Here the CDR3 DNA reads TGTGCCAGCAGACGCGGGGAAACCTACGAGCAGTACTTC. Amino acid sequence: CASRRGETYEQYF.